The 27 T cell receptor beta chains below all came from one sample that was sequenced in a study of OX40 agonist ivuxolimab in advanced cancers. Sequencing used immunoSEQ multiplex PCR; TCRdb keeps in-frame clones, though not all of them. The profile shows around 60,000 clones, 77% of them singletons. This specimen was CD4+ or CD8+ T cells sorted from blood, taken in a trial of the OX40 agonist ivuxolimab. Receptors were obtained from an adult with an advanced solid tumor such as melanoma, head and neck, liver or kidney cancer.

This clone was counted only a few times. The chain is built from TRBV7-9 and TRBJ2-4; D remains ambiguous. The length of the CDR3 is 12 residues. Germline CDR1 SEHNR, CDR2 FQNEAQ (reference sequence). The V end was cut by 1 base, the J end by 15 bases, with 13 bases between. The CDR3 nucleotides read TGTGCCAGCAGCTTAGACCCGGGCCCCACGTACTTC. It codes for CASSLDPGPTYF.

The V gene is TRBV19, the J gene TRBJ1-5; no clear D gene. This CDR3 contains 13 residues. Germline V gene lookup returns CDR1 LNHDA and CDR2 SQIVND (reference sequence). V shed 3 bases and J shed 1 base, with 4 bases lying between them. The CDR3 region is CASSIASNQPQHF. The DNA for the CDR3 is TGTGCCAGTAGTATCGCGAGCAATCAGCCCCAGCATTTT.

CDR3 residues: CASSPRGRQGIPYF. CDR3 sequence (DNA): TGTGCCAGCTCACCAAGGGGGCGACAGGGAATACCGTACTTC. This rearrangement joins TRBV18 to TRBJ2-7; 7 bases map to TRBD1. Per germline, CDR1 KGHSH and CDR2 LQKENI. The length of the CDR3 is 14 residues. V trimming: 2 bases; J trimming: 12 bases; junction bases outside the gene matches: 13.

This clone was seen only once. The V call is TRBV28, the J call TRBJ2-3; D possibly matches TRBD1 or TRBD2 (6 bases each). Trimming took 4 bases from V and 2 from J, leaving 16 bases between them. The CDR3 spans 16 residues. Germline values: CDR1 MDHEN, CDR2 SYDVKM. The DNA of the CDR3 is TGTGCCAGCAGTTCCCTGGGGGCGGGGACCACAGATACGCAGTATTTT. Translated: CASSSLGAGTTDTQYF.

V usage is TRBV28 and J usage is TRBJ2-7, with 12 bases that match TRBD2. The length of the CDR3 is 15 residues. From germline, CDR1 is MDHEN and CDR2 SYDVKM. Trimming took 6 bases from V and 5 from J; bases not matched to a gene: 8. Here the CDR3 reads CASRETSGRGNEQYF. In DNA, the CDR3 is TGTGCCAGCAGGGAGACTAGCGGGAGAGGCAACGAGCAGTACTTC.

J is TRBJ1-1 and V is TRBV7-2; D not certain. V lost 2 bases, J lost 5 bases, and 12 bases lay in between. The CDR3 covers 14 residues. Germline-derived CDR1 and CDR2 are SGHTA and FQGNSA. In DNA, the CDR3 is TGTGCCAGCAGCTTACATGGGTCCCGTACTGAAGCTTTCTTT. It codes for CASSLHGSRTEAFF.

The rearrangement uses TRBV28 and TRBJ1-2, with 10 nucleotides matching TRBD1. V was clipped by 7 bases and J by 0 bases; unmatched bases: 11. The length of the CDR3 is 17 residues. The germline V gene has CDR1 MDHEN and CDR2 SYDVKM. CDR3 bases: TGTGCCAGCAAGCCGGGACAGGGGTCCGCAGCTAACTATGGCTACACCTTC. Amino acid sequence: CASKPGQGSAANYGYTF.

The chain has TRBV27 and TRBJ2-3; no definite D call. V dropped 5 bases and J dropped 2 bases, with 5 bases sitting between them. The CDR3 has 12 residues. Germline CDR1 is MNHEY and CDR2 is SMNVEV (reference sequence). This CDR3 reads CASSPNTDTQYF. CDR3 DNA: TGTGCCAGCAGTCCTAACACAGATACGCAGTATTTT.

The V call is TRBV9, the J call TRBJ2-3; 7 bases are a match to TRBD2. Germline CDR1 is SGDLS and CDR2 is YYNGEE. J lost 7 bases, V lost 1 base, and 9 bases had no gene match. This CDR3 spans 15 amino acids. CDR3 region: CASSVMAGERYTQYF. The CDR3 nucleotides are TGTGCCAGCAGCGTAATGGCGGGGGAGAGGTATACGCAGTATTTT.

The chain uses TRBV5-4 and TRBJ2-4, with a possible D match to TRBD1 (6 bases). Germline values: CDR1 SGHNT, CDR2 YYREEE (reference sequence). This CDR3 contains 15 residues. V was shortened by 0 bases and J by 9 bases, with 16 bases between the two germline ends. The chain's CDR3 is CASSLAEQGTSIQYF. The DNA for the CDR3 is TGTGCCAGCAGCTTGGCCGAACAGGGAACTAGCATTCAGTACTTC.

The chain combines TRBV27 with TRBJ1-5, with 8 bases lining up with TRBD1. V shed 2 bases and J 3 bases; nucleotides not matched to a gene: 9. The CDR3 loop spans 17 amino acids. Germline V lookup: CDR1 MNHEY, CDR2 SMNVEV (reference sequence). The CDR3: CASSLGQGGPFNQPQHF. Written as DNA, the CDR3 is TGTGCCAGCAGTTTAGGACAGGGTGGCCCCTTCAATCAGCCCCAGCATTTT.

This clone turned up a few times. J is TRBJ2-5 and V is TRBV12-5; 9 bases match TRBD1. CDR1 LGHNT and CDR2 FRNRAP come from the germline V gene. This CDR3 has 12 amino acids. The J segment lost 13 bases and the V segment lost 3 bases, leaving 6 bases of the junction unmatched. The CDR3 is CASGFPQGAAYF. CDR3 in DNA: TGTGCTAGTGGTTTCCCACAGGGGGCCGCGTACTTC.

V and J are TRBV30 and TRBJ1-2, with D possibly TRBD1 on 5 matching bases. V was cut by 0 bases and J by 6 bases, with 14 bases left in between. The germline V gene encodes CDR1 GTSNPN and CDR2 SVGIG (reference sequence). The length of the CDR3 is 14 residues. CDR3 loop: CAWSVRGVGDGYTF. DNA for the CDR3: TGTGCCTGGAGTGTACGCGGTGTAGGGGATGGCTACACCTTC.

The gene calls are TRBV10-3 and TRBJ2-7, with 11 bases fitting TRBD1. Germline CDR1 is ENHRY and CDR2 is SYGVKD. CDR3 size: 12 residues. Trimming took 11 bases from V and 4 from J; bases not matched to a gene: 4. The CDR3 sequence: CAAGTGGYEQYF. CDR3 DNA: TGTGCCGCCGGGACAGGGGGGTACGAGCAGTACTTC.

In this sample, this clone turned up once. This chain connects TRBV2 to TRBJ2-5, with 13 bases fitting TRBD2. The CDR3 consists of 15 residues. The ends lost 7 bases at V and 2 bases at J; junction bases unmatched: 4. Germline assignment: CDR1 SNHLY and CDR2 FYNNEI. In DNA, the CDR3 is TGTGCCAGCATAGGGACTAGCGGGATGCAAGAGACCCAGTACTTC. Amino acid sequence: CASIGTSGMQETQYF.

This clone is labeled as medium-sized. The gene calls are TRBV6-1 and TRBJ2-7, with D possibly being TRBD1 (6 bases). This CDR3 contains 12 residues. In germline, CDR1 is MNHNS, CDR2 SASEGT. With 8 bases removed from V and 2 bases from J, the gap between germline ends came to 10 bases. The CDR3 is CASSDRTYEQYF. The CDR3 DNA sequence: TGTGCCAGCTCCGACAGGACCTACGAGCAGTACTTC.

This chain joins TRBV5-1 and TRBJ2-2; D remains ambiguous. Trimming left V 0 bases short and J 4 bases short, with 7 bases between. Germline V lookup: CDR1 SGHRS, CDR2 YFSETQ. The CDR3 has 14 residues. CDR3 sequence reads: CASSLVRATGELFF. The CDR3 nucleotides read TGCGCCAGCAGCTTGGTTAGGGCCACCGGGGAGCTGTTTTTT. The complete variable domain, with remaining parts taken from reference TRBV5-1 and TRBJ2-2, reads KAGVTQTPRYLIKTRGQQVTLSCSPISGHRSVSWYQQTPGQGLQFLFEYFSETQRNKGNFPGRFSGRQFSNSRSEMNVSTLELGDSALYLCASSLVRATGELFFGEGSRLTVL.

The CDR3 DNA sequence: TGTGCCAGCAGCTACTGGACCGGGGAGCTGTTTTTT. This translates into CASSYWTGELFF. The rearrangement joins TRBV11-2 to TRBJ2-2, with D unclear. V gave up 4 bases and J gave up 5 bases, with 5 bases separating them. The CDR3 runs 12 residues. CDR1 is SGHAT, CDR2 FQNNGV, per germline.

This chain uses TRBV10-1 with TRBJ2-4; D gene ambiguous. CDR3 length equals 13 residues. CDR1 is WNHNN, CDR2 SYGVQD, per germline (reference sequence). With 7 bases removed from V and 6 bases from J, the gap between germline ends came to 13 bases. In DNA form, the CDR3 reads TGCGCCAGCATTCCCCTTTCGAGAAACATTCAGTACTTC. This codes for CASIPLSRNIQYF.

The chain combines TRBV5-1 with TRBJ2-3; D call uncertain. V shed 0 bases and J shed 3 bases, with 8 bases lying between them. This CDR3 is built from 14 residues. From germline, CDR1 is SGHRS and CDR2 YFSETQ. The CDR3 here is CASSLVPGTDTQYF. The CDR3 DNA reads as TGCGCCAGCAGCTTGGTTCCCGGGACAGATACGCAGTATTTT.

The V and J genes are TRBV20-1 and TRBJ1-1; D perhaps matches TRBD1 (5 bases). Looked up from germline, CDR1 is DFQATT and CDR2 is SNEGSKA (reference sequence). V dropped 3 bases and J dropped 4 bases, with 6 bases sitting between them. This CDR3 comprises 11 residues. DNA for the CDR3: TGCAGTGCTAGGGGGGTCACTGAAGCTTTCTTT. Translating it yields CSARGVTEAFF.

CDR3 region: CSASRYTEAFF. The CDR3 nucleotides read TGCAGTGCTAGTCGTTACACTGAAGCTTTCTTT. The chain recombines TRBV20-1 with TRBJ1-1; no definite D call. Trimming took 3 bases from V and 3 from J, leaving 5 bases between them. From germline, CDR1 is DFQATT and CDR2 SNEGSKA (reference sequence). This CDR3 is 11 amino acids long.

Only one count was recorded for this clone. The rearrangement links TRBV11-1 to TRBJ1-1; a weak D match, TRBD1 (5 bases). The V gene's germline CDR1 is SGHAT and CDR2 FQDESV (reference sequence). With 5 bases removed from V and 5 bases from J, the gap between germline ends came to 18 bases. There are 15 residues in the CDR3. DNA for the CDR3: TGTGCCAGCAGCCCCGGGACGGTGGCATTGACTGAAGCTTTCTTT. As protein: CASSPGTVALTEAFF.

In DNA, the CDR3 is TGTGCCTGGAGTACTCAGACTGGAAACACCATATATTTT. Residues: CAWSTQTGNTIYF. V usage is TRBV30 and J usage is TRBJ1-3; D uncertain. This CDR3 has 13 residues. The V end was cut by 2 bases, the J end by 2 bases, with 7 bases between. Germline CDR1 is GTSNPN and CDR2 is SVGIG (reference sequence).

This rearrangement joins TRBV10-3 to TRBJ2-7; 9 bases map to TRBD1. V shed 3 bases, J shed 4 bases, and the junction held 4 bases outside the gene matches. The CDR3 contains 14 residues. The germline V gene has CDR1 ENHRY and CDR2 SYGVKD. CDR3 DNA: TGTGCCATCAGTGACCGGGGACAGGGATACGAGCAGTACTTC. Residues: CAISDRGQGYEQYF.

This chain links TRBV28 with TRBJ2-3; D uncertain. Trimming cost V 1 base and J 0 bases, with 5 bases left between them. The V gene's germline CDR1 is MDHEN and CDR2 SYDVKM. The CDR3 is 14 amino acids. CDR3 residues: CASSLSGSTDTQYF. The CDR3 DNA is TGTGCCAGCAGTTTATCCGGGAGCACAGATACGCAGTATTTT.

This rearrangement joins TRBV6-6 to TRBJ1-4; TRBD1 might be the D (5 bases). V lost 3 bases and J lost 4, with 9 bases in between. This CDR3 spans 14 amino acids. CDR1 is MNHNY and CDR2 is SVGAGI in the germline V gene (reference sequence). The CDR3 bases are TGTGCCAGCAGTTATCCAGGGTTTAATGAAAAACTGTTTTTT. Its protein product is CASSYPGFNEKLFF.